The clone carrying this T cell receptor beta chain turned up a few times. Its antigen is currently unknown. These data come from a study of CD8 T cells in ankylosing spondylitis. Via MiXCR, TCRdb re-called the 5' RACE reads, giving one row per CDR3 protein. Altogether roughly 230,000 distinct CDR3 sequences are present, 18% being singletons, with the ten largest covering 25% to 40%. Germline values: CDR1 SGHAT, CDR2 FQDESV (reference sequence). The CDR3 loop spans 18 amino acids. V lost 0 bases and J lost 1, with 18 bases in between. Whole-study results and caveats: Disease-associated clones were reportedly significantly overrepresented in matched ankylosing spondylitis synovial fluid. Both synovial fluid and blood in reactive arthritis had previously been reported to carry some motif variants.

The source is a male donor with ankylosing spondylitis or in good health (not recorded which). The sequencing input was blood, either unsorted or a sorted T cell fraction (not recorded which). This chain connects TRBV11-1 to TRBJ1-1; D is possibly TRBD1 (6 bases). The CDR3 coding sequence is TGTGCCAGCAGCTTAGCCGGGGCAGGGGCTAAGGGGAACACTGAAGCTTTCTTT. This encodes CASSLAGAGAKGNTEAFF.